What follows are 30 T cell receptor beta chains derived from one specimen sequenced in a study of blood T cell repertoires in COVID-19. Clones were sequenced by immunoSEQ multiplex PCR, and TCRdb holds only the in-frame ones, with some missing. This table has about 69,000 clones, less than 90% appearing once. The sequencing sample was made of peripheral blood. The source of these receptors is a man aged 80 or over with acute or convalescent COVID-19.

V and J are TRBV3-1 (or the pseudogene TRBV3-2) and TRBJ1-2, with D possibly being TRBD1 (6 bases). The CDR3 extends over 14 amino acids. Germline loops: CDR1 LGHDT, CDR2 YNNKEL (reference sequence). V shed 4 bases and J shed 1 base, with 10 bases lying between them. The CDR3 DNA follows: TGTGCCAGCAGCCCCGGACAGAGTAACTATGGCTACACCTTC. Translated: CASSPGQSNYGYTF.

The gene calls are TRBV5-1 and TRBJ1-4, with TRBD1 matching 7 bases. The V gene end was trimmed by 6 bases and the J gene end by 6 bases; junction bases not matched to a gene: 8. The germline V gene has CDR1 SGHRS and CDR2 YFSETQ. This CDR3 contains 14 residues. CDR3 in amino acids: CASNTGTVDEKLFF. CDR3 DNA: TGCGCCAGCAACACGGGGACAGTAGATGAAAAACTGTTTTTT.

The chain couples TRBV2 to TRBJ2-5; D may be TRBD2 (6 bases). The CDR3 is made up of 15 amino acids. Germline-derived CDR1 and CDR2 are SNHLY and FYNNEI. Trimming left V 8 bases short and J 4 bases short, with 20 bases between. DNA for the CDR3: TGTGCCAGCCGGGGCGGGACCTCCTATTTAGAGACCCAGTACTTC. This encodes CASRGGTSYLETQYF.

V is TRBV3-1 (or the pseudogene TRBV3-2) and J is TRBJ2-5; 12 bases are shared with TRBD2. The CDR3 spans 17 residues. Trimming removed 1 base from V and 4 bases from J; junction bases left unmatched: 7. Germline V gene lookup returns CDR1 LGHDT and CDR2 YNNKEL (reference sequence). Here the CDR3 reads CASSQATGLAGRETQYF. CDR3 DNA sequence: TGTGCCAGCAGCCAAGCAACCGGACTAGCGGGAAGAGAGACCCAGTACTTC.

The chain combines TRBV29-1 with TRBJ1-6; tentatively, D is TRBD1 (6 bases). V was trimmed by 4 bases and J by 10 bases, leaving 14 bases between them. Germline V gene sequence: CDR1 SQVTM, CDR2 ANQGSEA. CDR3 length: 13 residues. The CDR3 reads CSVGYRERSPLHF. CDR3 nucleotides: TGCAGCGTTGGCTACAGGGAGAGGTCACCCCTCCACTTT.

The chain joins TRBV12-3 or TRBV12-4 to TRBJ2-7; D gene ambiguous. Trimming cost V 5 bases and J 6 bases, with 11 bases left between them. This CDR3 comprises 12 residues. Written as DNA, the CDR3 is TGTGCCAGCAGTCCCCTGCTGAGCGAGCAGTACTTC. Protein product: CASSPLLSEQYF.

The chain links TRBV11-2 to TRBJ2-7, with 7 bases that match TRBD2. V trimming: 0 bases; J trimming: 2 bases; junction bases outside the gene matches: 4. Per germline, CDR1 SGHAT and CDR2 FQNNGV. This CDR3 is 15 amino acids long. CDR3 residues: CASSLEAGGTYEQYF. The CDR3, as DNA: TGTGCCAGCAGCTTAGAGGCCGGGGGGACCTACGAGCAGTACTTC.

The chain has TRBV30 and TRBJ2-7; 9 nucleotides align to TRBD1. The CDR3 is made up of 18 amino acids. V lost 2 bases to trimming and J lost 1 base; unmatched junction nucleotides: 15. The V gene's germline CDR1 is GTSNPN and CDR2 SVGIG (reference sequence). The CDR3, as DNA: TGTGCCTGGAGTACTAATCGAATCTCCGGGACAGGGTCCTACGAGCAGTACTTC. This encodes CAWSTNRISGTGSYEQYF.

The genes are TRBV18 and TRBJ2-2, with D unclear. Between the trimmed V and J ends, which lost 8 bases and 6 bases, there was a span of 7 bases. The CDR3 has 11 amino acids. CDR1 is KGHSH and CDR2 is LQKENI in the germline V gene. CDR3 region: CASPFAGELFF. For the CDR3, the DNA is TGTGCCAGCCCCTTTGCCGGGGAGCTGTTTTTT.

The chain couples TRBV7-2 to TRBJ2-1; possible D gene TRBD2, 5 bases. The V end was cut by 5 bases, the J end by 0 bases, with 14 bases between. From germline, CDR1 is SGHTA and CDR2 FQGNSA. The CDR3 length is 16 residues. The CDR3 here is CASSLWAGRSYNEQFF. CDR3 nucleotide sequence: TGTGCCAGCAGCCTCTGGGCGGGTCGCTCCTACAATGAGCAGTTCTTC.

The CDR3 here is CASSIFWDRGNQPQHF. The CDR3 nucleotides read TGTGCCAGTAGTATTTTTTGGGACAGGGGGAATCAGCCCCAGCATTTT. This sequence joins TRBV19 and TRBJ1-5; TRBD1 matches at 11 bases. The CDR3 is made up of 16 amino acids. After removal of 3 bases from V and 4 bases from J, the junction contained 5 bases not matched to a gene. The germline V gene has CDR1 LNHDA and CDR2 SQIVND (reference sequence).

The genes are TRBV10-2 and TRBJ1-2; 8 bases are a match to TRBD1. The CDR3 extends over 14 amino acids. The germline V gene encodes CDR1 WSHSY and CDR2 SAAADI. With 7 bases clipped from V and 3 bases from J, the junction kept 7 bases outside the gene matches. Written as DNA, the CDR3 is TGCGCCAGCACCCAGGGGGCGGAGTACTATGGCTACACCTTC. This gives the protein CASTQGAEYYGYTF.

The chain employs TRBV3-1 (or the pseudogene TRBV3-2) and TRBJ2-3; D is perhaps TRBD2 (6 bases). V was shortened by 1 base and J by 0 bases, with 11 bases between the two germline ends. This CDR3 is 16 amino acids long. CDR1 is LGHDT, CDR2 YNNKEL, per germline (reference sequence). The CDR3 coding sequence is TGTGCCAGCAGCCAAGCGGGAGCCTCTAGCACAGATACGCAGTATTTT. Residues: CASSQAGASSTDTQYF.

The CDR3: CATSVTGGNQPQHF. CDR3 nucleotide sequence: TGTGCCACCAGTGTGACAGGGGGCAATCAGCCCCAGCATTTT. J is TRBJ1-5 and V is TRBV24-1; 8 bases fit TRBD1. Germline V gives CDR1 KGHDR, CDR2 SFDVKD. V lost 5 bases to trimming and J lost 2 bases; unmatched junction nucleotides: 1. The CDR3 contains 14 residues.

The chain carries TRBV2 and TRBJ1-2, with D unclear. Germline-derived CDR1 and CDR2 are SNHLY and FYNNEI. The germline V and J ends were trimmed by 6 bases and 4 bases, with 15 bases remaining between them. The CDR3 is 14 amino acids. As DNA, the CDR3 is TGTGCCAGCAGAACCGGGATAAACATCTATGGCTACACCTTC. Its translation: CASRTGINIYGYTF.

The rearrangement uses TRBV19 and TRBJ2-2, with TRBD1 as a possible D gene (6 bases). The CDR3 is made up of 12 amino acids. V was clipped by 10 bases and J by 5 bases, with 11 bases between them. CDR1 LNHDA and CDR2 SQIVND come from the germline V gene (reference sequence). The DNA for the CDR3 is TGTGCCATCACAGGGTTTACCGGGGAGCTGTTTTTT. Amino acids: CAITGFTGELFF.

With respect to this clone: The sample carries other DNA sequences with the same CDR3. The chain joins TRBV7-8 to TRBJ2-3; 10 nucleotides agree with TRBD1. Germline CDR1 SGHVS, CDR2 FQNEAQ. After removal of 5 bases from V and 1 base from J, the junction contained 6 bases not matched to a gene. The CDR3 runs 16 residues. The CDR3 reads CASSPRDRGGTDTQYF. The CDR3 DNA sequence: TGTGCCAGCAGCCCGAGGGACAGGGGTGGCACAGATACGCAGTATTTT.

The rearrangement joins TRBV7-9 to TRBJ2-7; 8 nucleotides align to TRBD2. The V and J ends lost 5 bases and 0 bases, in that order; junction bases with no gene match: 9. This CDR3 comprises 16 residues. Germline V gene lookup returns CDR1 SEHNR and CDR2 FQNEAQ (reference sequence). CDR3 amino acids: CASSRSTSATSYEQYF. CDR3 sequence (DNA): TGTGCCAGCAGCCGATCGACTAGCGCGACCTCCTACGAGCAGTACTTC.

The V gene is TRBV9, the J gene TRBJ1-2; D not certain. This CDR3 region has 13 residues. Germline CDR1 reads SGDLS; CDR2 reads YYNGEE. V was shortened by 2 bases and J by 4 bases, with 9 bases between the two germline ends. The CDR3 loop reads CASSVLATYGYTF. The CDR3 DNA sequence: TGTGCCAGCAGCGTCCTAGCGACCTATGGCTACACCTTC. Full variable domain (remainder filled in from reference TRBV9 and TRBJ1-2): DSGVTQTPKHLITATGQRVTLRCSPRSGDLSVYWYQQSLDQGLQFLIQYYNGEERAKGNILERFSAQQFPDLHSELNLSSLELGDSALYFCASSVLATYGYTFGSGTRLTVV.

The gene calls are TRBV7-2 and TRBJ1-5; D may be TRBD1 (6 bases). CDR3 size: 12 residues. Germline V gene sequence: CDR1 SGHTA, CDR2 FQGNSA. Trimming stripped 5 bases from V and 15 bases from J, with 17 bases between. CDR3 DNA: TGTGCCAGCAGCGATGGCGCAGGGGACCGGCATTTT. Protein product: CASSDGAGDRHF.

The chain links TRBV11-2 to TRBJ2-5; TRBD2 might be the D (6 bases). V was trimmed by 1 base and J by 1 base, leaving 19 bases between them. Germline CDR1 reads SGHAT; CDR2 reads FQNNGV. The CDR3 runs 18 residues. CDR3 bases: TGTGCCAGCAGCTTAGTAGTAGGTGGAGGGGTTGGCCAAGAGACCCAGTACTTC. Amino acid sequence: CASSLVVGGGVGQETQYF.

The rearrangement links TRBV10-1 to TRBJ1-2; 8 bases match TRBD1. This CDR3 comprises 14 residues. Germline-derived CDR1 and CDR2 are WNHNN and SYGVQD (reference sequence). J lost 4 bases, V lost 6 bases, and 7 bases had no gene match. The CDR3 loop reads CASRPGQGVYGYTF. CDR3 nucleotide sequence: TGCGCCAGCAGACCCGGACAGGGAGTCTATGGCTACACCTTC.

This clone was picked up one time. In DNA, the CDR3 is TGTGCCAGCATCCTTCTCGGGACAGGGGCTTACGGCGAGCAGTACTTC. Translated, it gives CASILLGTGAYGEQYF. The chain uses TRBV5-8 and TRBJ2-7; 10 bases align to TRBD1. Germline lookup yields CDR1 SGHTS and CDR2 YDEGEE. The V segment lost 6 bases and the J segment 6 bases; nucleotides outside the gene matches: 15. This CDR3 comprises 16 residues.

The chain joins TRBV6-2 or TRBV6-3 to TRBJ1-2, with D maybe TRBD1 (5 bases). Germline V gene lookup returns CDR1 MNHEY and CDR2 SVGEGT. The CDR3 sequence is 14 residues long. V was pared by 5 bases and J by 2 bases, with 12 bases between. CDR3 region: CASSPNRRNYGYTF. The CDR3 DNA reads TGTGCCAGCAGTCCCAACAGGAGAAACTATGGCTACACCTTC.

The chain carries TRBV6-4 and TRBJ2-1; 7 bases fit TRBD1. Trimming removed 7 bases from V and 3 bases from J; junction bases left unmatched: 9. The CDR3 has 15 residues. Germline V gives CDR1 MRHNA, CDR2 SNTAGT. CDR3 region: CASIWTGANYNEQFF. The DNA of the CDR3 is TGTGCCAGCATTTGGACAGGAGCGAACTACAATGAGCAGTTCTTC.

In its sample, this clone was seen a few times. The chain is built from TRBV5-1 and TRBJ1-1, with D possibly being TRBD1 (5 bases). Trimming cost V 0 bases and J 2 bases, with 11 bases left between them. Germline CDR1 reads SGHRS; CDR2 reads YFSETQ. This CDR3 is built from 15 residues. CDR3 amino acids: CASSLGRGRNTEAFF. The CDR3 DNA is TGCGCCAGCAGCTTGGGGAGGGGTAGAAACACTGAAGCTTTCTTT.

The J gene is TRBJ1-4, the V gene TRBV18; D gene unclear. This CDR3 contains 14 residues. Germline V CDR1 and CDR2: KGHSH, LQKENI. Trimming shortened V by 3 bases and J by 3 bases, and 8 bases separated the two germline ends. The CDR3 nucleotides are TGTGCCAGCTCACCGGGAGGGTCTAATGAAAAACTGTTTTTT. It codes for CASSPGGSNEKLFF.

The chain employs TRBV2 and TRBJ2-5; 9 nucleotides agree with TRBD1. CDR1 is SNHLY and CDR2 is FYNNEI in the germline V gene. J lost 5 bases, V lost 5 bases, and 6 bases had no gene match. The CDR3 has 14 amino acids. CDR3 in amino acids: CASSKDRGGETQYF. CDR3 in DNA: TGTGCCAGCAGTAAGGACAGGGGAGGGGAGACCCAGTACTTC.

This sequence joins TRBV6-1 and TRBJ1-2; D perhaps matches TRBD1 (6 bases). The CDR3 consists of 16 residues. Germline V CDR1 and CDR2: MNHNS, SASEGT. Trimming pared 3 bases from V and 4 bases from J, leaving 18 bases between. The CDR3 coding sequence is TGTGCCAGCAGTGAGTTAACAGGGATGGGGATCTATGGCTACACCTTC. The encoded protein is CASSELTGMGIYGYTF.

The CDR3 nucleotides are TGTGCCAGCAGCATACAGGGAGTGCCCAACACTGAAGCTTTCTTT. Protein: CASSIQGVPNTEAFF. The chain combines TRBV2 with TRBJ1-1, with D tentatively TRBD1 (6 bases). Germline CDR1 SNHLY, CDR2 FYNNEI. Trimming cost V 6 bases and J 2 bases, with 16 bases left between them. This CDR3 is built from 15 residues.